Listed below are T cell receptor beta chains from one sample, sequenced in a study of T cell changes during pregnancy in multiple sclerosis. Assay: immunoSEQ multiplex PCR; the TCRdb copy retains only in-frame clones and omits some. The table has 25,000 to 35,000 clones, roughly 94% seen once. Sequencing was performed on peripheral blood, taken in the first trimester of pregnancy. These receptors were taken from a female donor in good health, enrolled as a control in a pregnancy study. CDR3s include the opening cysteine and the closing phenylalanine or tryptophan. D genes are given only for firm matches. Part of the rows lack a size; the others show once, few, many or a class for expanded clones.

d_gene	v_gene	j_gene	abundance	CDR3nt	CDR3aa
TRBD2	TRBV27	TRBJ2-5	-	TGTGCCAGCAGTCCCCTCGGACTAGCGGGGGCGCACCGCCAAGAGACCCAGTACTTC	CASSPLGLAGAHRQETQYF
TRBD1	TRBV19	TRBJ2-5	-	TGTGCCAGTAGATCCGGGACAGGGGCGAAAGAGACCCAGTACTTC	CASRSGTGAKETQYF
-	TRBV5-1	TRBJ2-5	-	TGCGCCAGCAGCTTAGGTAGTCAGGGCAAAGAGACCCAGTACTTC	CASSLGSQGKETQYF
-	TRBV27	TRBJ2-2	-	TGTGCCAGCAGTTTAGGTCTAGCCTTGAACACCGGGGAGCTGTTTTTT	CASSLGLALNTGELFF
-	TRBV5-8	TRBJ2-7	-	TGTGCCAGCAGCCAACAGGGTATCTCCTACGAGCAGTACTTC	CASSQQGISYEQYF
-	TRBV21-1	TRBJ1-1	-	TGTGCCAGCAGTTTGGACAGCCCTGAAGCTTTCTTT	CASSLDSPEAFF
TRBD2	TRBV9	TRBJ2-7	-	TGTGCCAGCAGCGTAGACGGGGCGGGGGTACGGTTCGAGCAGTACTTC	CASSVDGAGVRFEQYF
TRBD2	TRBV18	TRBJ2-1	-	TGTGCCAGCTCACCACAGGCAGCGGGGCATGAGCAGTTCTTC	CASSPQAAGHEQFF
TRBD2	TRBV27	TRBJ2-7	-	TGTGCCAGCAGTCAAGCGGGAGGCTACGAGCAGTACTTC	CASSQAGGYEQYF
TRBD2	TRBV19	TRBJ2-6	-	TGTGCCAGTAGTATAGGGGGAGGGACTGGGGCCAACGTCCTGACTTTC	CASSIGGGTGANVLTF
TRBD1	TRBV19	TRBJ1-5	-	TGTGCCAGTAGTAGCCGGGACAGGGGGGTTGTTGGCAATCAGCCCCAGCATTTT	CASSSRDRGVVGNQPQHF
TRBD1	TRBV11-2	TRBJ1-6	once	TGTGCCAGCAGCCAGCACCTTCTACAGGGGTCAGGCAATTCACCCCTCCACTTT	CASSQHLLQGSGNSPLHF
-	TRBV18	TRBJ2-3	-	TGTGCCAGCTCACAATCGGTGAGCACAGATACGCAGTATTTT	CASSQSVSTDTQYF
-	TRBV30	TRBJ1-1	once	TGTGCCTGGAGTGCCGGTACCACTGAAGCTTTCTTT	CAWSAGTTEAFF
-	TRBV2	TRBJ1-6	-	TGTGCCAGCAGTCGGACAGAGGGGAACAATTCACCCCTCCACTTT	CASSRTEGNNSPLHF
-	TRBV6-4	TRBJ2-3	-	TGTGCCAGCAGTGACTGGGCGGGACCAGATACGCAGTATTTT	CASSDWAGPDTQYF
-	TRBV7-9	TRBJ1-2	-	TGTGCCAGCAGCCACGGGACTGATTATGGCTACACCTTC	CASSHGTDYGYTF
-	TRBV18	TRBJ2-1	-	TGTGCCAGCTCTAGCCAGTACAATGAGCAGTTCTTC	CASSSQYNEQFF
TRBD1	TRBV27	TRBJ1-1	few	TGTGCCAGCACCCAGACAGGGGGCGCCCAAGACACTGAAGCTTTCTTT	CASTQTGGAQDTEAFF
TRBD2	TRBV5-6	TRBJ2-5	-	TGTGCCAGCAGCTTGGCCCCAGCGGGGGGGCGAGAGACCCAGTACTTC	CASSLAPAGGRETQYF
TRBD2	TRBV5-1	TRBJ2-5	-	TGCGCCAGCAGCTCCCGTCCCGGCGGGGGCCAAGAGACCCAGTACTTC	CASSSRPGGGQETQYF
-	TRBV27	TRBJ2-5	-	TGTGCCAGCAGCCCTCGGGACATGGTTTCGGGGCCCCAGTACTTC	CASSPRDMVSGPQYF
-	TRBV6-6	TRBJ1-2	-	TGTGCCAGCAGTTATGAGGTTTACGGTGGCTACACCTTC	CASSYEVYGGYTF
TRBD2	TRBV7-9	TRBJ2-3	-	TGTGCCAGCAGCCGTACTAGCGGGAGGGCAGGAACAGATACGCAGTATTTT	CASSRTSGRAGTDTQYF
TRBD2	TRBV18	TRBJ2-7	-	TGTGCCAGCTCACCTACCGGTAGCGGGAGTTACGAGCAGTACTTC	CASSPTGSGSYEQYF
TRBD2	TRBV5-4	TRBJ2-5	once	TGTGCCAGCAGCGGGAGACTAGCGGGGGACCAAGAGACCCAGTACTTC	CASSGRLAGDQETQYF
TRBD1	TRBV5-6	TRBJ1-2	-	TGTGCCAGCAGCTTTGGGACAGGGAGCATTGACTACACCTTC	CASSFGTGSIDYTF
TRBD1	TRBV5-4	TRBJ1-4	-	TGTGCCAGCAGCTTGGGGACAGGGCGGAATGAAAAACTGTTTTTT	CASSLGTGRNEKLFF
TRBD1	TRBV7-9	TRBJ1-2	once	TGTGCCAGCAGCCTGGATGGGACAGGGGGCACGGGTGGCTACACCTTC	CASSLDGTGGTGGYTF
TRBD1	TRBV12-5	TRBJ1-5	-	TGTGCTAGTGGCCGGGAACCCGGGACAGGGGGTTATAGCAATCAGCCCCAGCATTTT	CASGREPGTGGYSNQPQHF
TRBD1	TRBV6-5	TRBJ2-3	-	TGTGCCAGCAGTTCCGGACAGGGGGCGTTAGATACGCAGTATTTT	CASSSGQGALDTQYF
TRBD1	TRBV28	TRBJ1-1	-	TGTGCCAGCAGCACGGGACAGGCAATGAACACTGAAGCTTTCTTT	CASSTGQAMNTEAFF
-	TRBV18	TRBJ2-5	-	TGTGCCAGCTCACCTGGGCCCTCGTACCAAGAGACCCAGTACTTC	CASSPGPSYQETQYF
-	TRBV25-1	TRBJ2-3	-	TGTGCCAGCAGCCCAGACACAGATACGCAGTATTTT	CASSPDTDTQYF
TRBD1	TRBV4-3	TRBJ1-2	-	TGCGCCAGCAGCCAGGGCGGGACAGGGACTGGCTACACCTTC	CASSQGGTGTGYTF
TRBD1	TRBV7-9	TRBJ1-1	once	TGTGCCAGCAGCTTTTTCCCCCTTACAGGGGGCAACACTGAAGCTTTCTTT	CASSFFPLTGGNTEAFF
-	TRBV7-8	TRBJ1-2	-	TGTGCCAGCAGCTTACAGGGGATCTATGGCTACACCTTC	CASSLQGIYGYTF
-	TRBV5-1	TRBJ2-7	-	TGCGCCAGCAGAAGGGAACCTACAGGCGAGCAGTACTTC	CASRREPTGEQYF
-	TRBV5-8	TRBJ2-7	-	TGTGCCAGCAGCTGGAGGACCCCCCCCGACGAGCAGTACTTC	CASSWRTPPDEQYF
TRBD1	TRBV19	TRBJ1-1	-	TGTGCCAGTAGTCCCGAAGCAGGGGGAACTGAAGCTTTCTTT	CASSPEAGGTEAFF
-	TRBV19	TRBJ1-4	-	TGTGCCAGTAGGTCCCGGGAGAGGGTAAAACTGTTTTTT	CASRSRERVKLFF
-	TRBV4-3	TRBJ2-3	-	TGCGCCAGCAGCCAAGTGCTGCCCTTCGAGGATACGCAGTATTTT	CASSQVLPFEDTQYF
-	TRBV2	TRBJ1-6	few	TGTGCCTCGAGGGGCGGGACGGGGGGGAATTCACCCCTCCACTTT	CASRGGTGGNSPLHF
TRBD1	TRBV6-1	TRBJ1-1	-	TGTGCCAGCAGTCTACAATCCGGACAGGGATCGTACGCTTTCTTT	CASSLQSGQGSYAFF
TRBD1	TRBV28	TRBJ2-5	-	TGTGCCAGCAGTTCCAGGGGGTACGAGACCCAGTACTTC	CASSSRGYETQYF
TRBD1	TRBV7-9	TRBJ1-4	-	TGTGCCAGCAGCTTAGCGGTACAGGGGGCAGGGGAAAAACTGTTTTTT	CASSLAVQGAGEKLFF
-	TRBV12-5	TRBJ2-3	-	TGTGCTAGTGGGCCGGGGCAGGGGACAGATACGCAGTATTTT	CASGPGQGTDTQYF
-	TRBV23-1	TRBJ2-7	-	TGCGCCAGCAGTCAAAACTCAGACAGGCGCTACGAGCAGTACTTC	CASSQNSDRRYEQYF
-	TRBV4-3	TRBJ1-2	-	TGCGCCAGCAGCCAAGTTGAAAAACAGCACTATGGCTACACCTTC	CASSQVEKQHYGYTF
-	TRBV7-8	TRBJ2-1	-	TGTGCCAGCAGCTTCCTCAGGGGTATCTACAATGAGCAGTTCTTC	CASSFLRGIYNEQFF
TRBD2	TRBV2	TRBJ2-5	-	TGTGCCAGCAGCCCGGGGACTAGCGGGAGGGCCGTGGAGACCCAGTACTTC	CASSPGTSGRAVETQYF
TRBD1	TRBV30	TRBJ1-2	-	TGTGCCTGGAGTGGAATGACAGGGGGCGACTATGGCTACACCTTC	CAWSGMTGGDYGYTF
TRBD1	TRBV30	TRBJ1-3	-	TGTGCCTTGATGGGAGGGACAGGGGGAAACACCATATATTTT	CALMGGTGGNTIYF